This passage covers 8 T cell receptor beta chains from one sample sequenced in a study of regulatory T cells in long-lasting Graves disease. Time point: newly diagnosed GD, antithyroid drugs for less than 3 months. RNA isolated from PBMCs was used to make the TCR library. Relying on iRepertoire HTBI primers and Arm-PCR of CDR3 regions, the team built TCR beta libraries. TCRdb itself ran the multiplex PCR reads through MiXCR, one entry per CDR3 protein. This table holds approximately 540,000 distinct CDR3 sequences, around 12% found once. Separately, the same data were catalogued under a study of T cells in Graves' hyperthyroidism and ophthalmopathy.

The sample consisted of peripheral blood mononuclear cells (PBMCs), taken at new diagnosis, from a patient treated with antithyroid drugs. The source is a young woman with Graves disease.

The table lists this clonotype with many counts. This chain links TRBV19 with TRBJ1-1, with D unclear. Per germline, CDR1 LNHDA and CDR2 SQIVND (reference sequence). This CDR3 has 15 amino acids. Trimming took off 3 bases at V and 1 base at J, with 12 bases between the two ends. CDR3 in amino acids: CASSILGWPNTEAFF. The DNA of the CDR3 is TGTGCCAGTAGTATTTTGGGTTGGCCGAACACTGAAGCTTTCTTT.

This sequence joins TRBV12-3 or TRBV12-4 and TRBJ1-1, with a possible D match to TRBD1 (5 bases). The CDR3 covers 12 residues. V was clipped by 7 bases and J by 10 bases, with 16 bases between them. The CDR3 nucleotides read TGTGCCAGCACCTTGGGGGTTGGGGCAGCTTTCTTT. Its translation is CASTLGVGAAFF.

This clonotype was seen many times. The chain uses TRBV7-2 and TRBJ2-5; 8 nucleotides agree with TRBD2. The V gene's germline CDR1 is SGHTA and CDR2 FQGNSA. With V trimmed by 5 bases and J by 4 bases, 9 bases remained unmatched. There are 15 residues in the CDR3. CDR3 sequence reads: CASSGRRGVGETQYF. CDR3 bases: TGTGCCAGCAGCGGAAGGCGGGGGGTCGGAGAGACCCAGTACTTC.

This clonotype was found many times. The chain links TRBV2 to TRBJ2-3, with 8 positions matching TRBD2. Germline trimming cut 2 bases from V and 2 bases from J; bases unmatched to any gene: 6. The CDR3 runs 16 residues. Germline lookup yields CDR1 SNHLY and CDR2 FYNNEI. DNA of the CDR3: TGTGCCAGCAGTGAACTCGCGGGAGGTAACACAGATACGCAGTATTTT. Encoded protein: CASSELAGGNTDTQYF.

At least ten counts were recorded for this clonotype. The chain uses TRBV11-2 and TRBJ2-2; D not certain. V lost 0 bases and J lost 6, with 11 bases in between. The germline gives CDR1 SGHAT, CDR2 FQNNGV. This CDR3 comprises 15 residues. The CDR3: CASSLDRWGAGELFF. DNA of the CDR3: TGTGCCAGCAGCTTAGATCGATGGGGTGCCGGGGAGCTGTTTTTT.

This rearrangement joins TRBV12-3 or TRBV12-4 to TRBJ2-1; 15 positions match TRBD2. Trimming took 6 bases from V and 5 from J; bases not matched to a gene: 5. There are 16 residues in the CDR3. CDR3 loop: CASRRTSGRDDNEQFF. The DNA for the CDR3 is TGTGCCAGCAGAAGGACTAGCGGGAGGGACGACAATGAGCAGTTCTTC.

This clonotype was seen at least ten times. The chain combines TRBV2 with TRBJ1-3; D not resolved. Germline V gives CDR1 SNHLY, CDR2 FYNNEI. Trimming shortened V by 6 bases and J by 1 base, and 19 bases separated the two germline ends. This CDR3 is built from 17 residues. The CDR3 DNA sequence: TGTGCCAGCAGATCCTGGCCAGGAGAAAGGTCTGGAAACACCATATATTTT. This sequence encodes CASRSWPGERSGNTIYF.

The chain carries TRBV3-1 and TRBJ2-2; D not certain. Germline CDR1 and CDR2: LGHDT and YNNKEL (reference sequence). The CDR3 totals 15 residues. The V end was cut by 4 bases, the J end by 6 bases, with 15 bases between. CDR3 region: CASSPELRHPGELFF. The CDR3 DNA reads TGTGCCAGCAGCCCGGAACTTCGCCACCCCGGGGAGCTGTTTTTT.